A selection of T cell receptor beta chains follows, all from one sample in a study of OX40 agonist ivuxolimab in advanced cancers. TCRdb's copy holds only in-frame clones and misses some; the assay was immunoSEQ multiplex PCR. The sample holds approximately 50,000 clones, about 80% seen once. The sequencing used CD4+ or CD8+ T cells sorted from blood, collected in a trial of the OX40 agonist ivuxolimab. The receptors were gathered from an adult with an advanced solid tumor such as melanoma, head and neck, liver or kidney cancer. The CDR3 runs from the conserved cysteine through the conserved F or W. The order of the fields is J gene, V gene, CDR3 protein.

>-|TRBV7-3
CASSLSFSREVPYEQYF
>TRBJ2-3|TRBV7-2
CASSLGLADTQYF
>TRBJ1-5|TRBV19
CASSIDLNQPQHF
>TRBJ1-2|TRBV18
CASSPRASYGYTF
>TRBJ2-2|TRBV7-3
CASSFSGNTGELFF
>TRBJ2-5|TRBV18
CASSPQATKETQYF
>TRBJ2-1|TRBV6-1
CASSALLADNEQFF
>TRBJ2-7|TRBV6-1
CASRRWAYEQYF
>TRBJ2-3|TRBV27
CASSFSGFRSDTQYF
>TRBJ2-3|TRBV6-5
CASKLTSRGTDTQYF
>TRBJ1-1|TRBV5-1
CASSLFYGGSEAFF
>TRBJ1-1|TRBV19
CASSPERMGTEAFF
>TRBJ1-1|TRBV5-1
CASSSSTRPTDTEAFF
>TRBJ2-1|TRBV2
CAGSWSSYNEQFF
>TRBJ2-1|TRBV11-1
CASSFDNEQFF
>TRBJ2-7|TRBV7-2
CASSRDKTYEQYF
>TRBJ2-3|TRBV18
CASSQRTSTDTQYF
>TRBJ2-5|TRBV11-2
CASSLQGQGVGTQYF
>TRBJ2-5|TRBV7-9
CASSEPGLGQTQYF